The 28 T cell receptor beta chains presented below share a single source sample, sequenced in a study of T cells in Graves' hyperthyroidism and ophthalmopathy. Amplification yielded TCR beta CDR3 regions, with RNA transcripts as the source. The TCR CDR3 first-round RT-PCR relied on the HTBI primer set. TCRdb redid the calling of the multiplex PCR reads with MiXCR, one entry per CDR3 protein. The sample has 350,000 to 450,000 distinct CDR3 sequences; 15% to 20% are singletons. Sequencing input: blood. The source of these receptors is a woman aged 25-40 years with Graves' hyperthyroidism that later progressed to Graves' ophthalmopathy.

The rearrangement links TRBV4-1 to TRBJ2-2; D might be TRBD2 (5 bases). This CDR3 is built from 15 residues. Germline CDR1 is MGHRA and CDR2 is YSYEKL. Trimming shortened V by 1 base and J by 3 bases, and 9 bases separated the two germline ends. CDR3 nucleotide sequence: TGCGCCAGCAGCCAAGCGGGGATGCACACCGGGGAGCTGTTTTTT. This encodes CASSQAGMHTGELFF.

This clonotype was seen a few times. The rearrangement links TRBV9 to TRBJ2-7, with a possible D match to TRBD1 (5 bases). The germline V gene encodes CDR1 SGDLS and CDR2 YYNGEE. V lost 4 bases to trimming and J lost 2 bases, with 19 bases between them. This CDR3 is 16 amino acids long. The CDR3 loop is CASSLRTLDMPYEQYF. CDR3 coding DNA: TGTGCCAGCAGCCTCCGCACCCTGGACATGCCCTACGAGCAGTACTTC. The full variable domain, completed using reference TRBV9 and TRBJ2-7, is DSGVTQTPKHLITATGQRVTLRCSPRSGDLSVYWYQQSLDQGLQFLIQYYNGEERAKGNILERFSAQQFPDLHSELNLSSLELGDSALYFCASSLRTLDMPYEQYFGPGTRLTVT.

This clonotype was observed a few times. In nucleotides, the CDR3 is TGCGCCAGCAGCCAAGTGGGACATAGGTACACTGAAGCTTTCTTT. As protein: CASSQVGHRYTEAFF. This rearrangement joins TRBV4-1 to TRBJ1-1; tentatively, D is TRBD1 (6 bases). The CDR3 is 15 amino acids. Between the trimmed V and J ends, which lost 1 base and 3 bases, there was a span of 12 bases. The germline V gene has CDR1 MGHRA and CDR2 YSYEKL.

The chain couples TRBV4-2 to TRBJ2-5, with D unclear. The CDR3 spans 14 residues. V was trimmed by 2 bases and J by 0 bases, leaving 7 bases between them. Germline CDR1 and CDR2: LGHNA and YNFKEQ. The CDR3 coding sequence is TGTGCCAGCAGCCAAAACCTGGACCAAGAGACCCAGTACTTC. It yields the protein CASSQNLDQETQYF.

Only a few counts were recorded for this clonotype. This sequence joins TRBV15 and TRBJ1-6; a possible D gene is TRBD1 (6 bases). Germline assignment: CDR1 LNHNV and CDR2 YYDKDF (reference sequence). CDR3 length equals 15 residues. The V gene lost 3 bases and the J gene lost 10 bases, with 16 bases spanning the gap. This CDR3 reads CATSSEVQGRSPLHF. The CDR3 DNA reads TGTGCCACCAGCAGTGAGGTCCAGGGGAGATCACCCCTCCACTTT.

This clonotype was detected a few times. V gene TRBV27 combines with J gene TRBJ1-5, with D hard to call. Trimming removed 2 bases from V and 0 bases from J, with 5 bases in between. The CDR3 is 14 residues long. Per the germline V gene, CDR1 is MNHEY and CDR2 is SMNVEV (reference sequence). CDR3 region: CASSLGFSNQPQHF. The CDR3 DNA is TGTGCCAGCAGTTTAGGATTTAGCAATCAGCCCCAGCATTTT.

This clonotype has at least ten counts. The DNA for the CDR3 is TGTGCCAGCAGTGAAGAACCGGGCCGATTCTACGAGCAGTACTTC. As protein: CASSEEPGRFYEQYF. The V call is TRBV2, the J call TRBJ2-7; D not certain. Germline CDR1 SNHLY, CDR2 FYNNEI. This CDR3 is 15 amino acids long. Trimming removed 1 base from V and 3 bases from J, with 13 bases in between.

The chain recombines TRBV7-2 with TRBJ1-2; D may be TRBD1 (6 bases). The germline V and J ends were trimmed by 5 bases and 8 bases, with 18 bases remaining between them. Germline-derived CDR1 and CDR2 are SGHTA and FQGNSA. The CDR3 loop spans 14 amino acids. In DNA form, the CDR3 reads TGTGCCAGCAGCACCAAACAGGGAAGTAACGGCTACACCTTC. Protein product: CASSTKQGSNGYTF.

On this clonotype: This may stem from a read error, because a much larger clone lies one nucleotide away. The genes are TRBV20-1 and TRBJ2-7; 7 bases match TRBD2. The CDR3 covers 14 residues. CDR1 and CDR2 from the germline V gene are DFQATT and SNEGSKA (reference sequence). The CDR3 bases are TGCAGTGCTAGAGTGGGAGGGTTCCAGTACGAGCGGTACTTC. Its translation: CSARVGGFQYERYF.

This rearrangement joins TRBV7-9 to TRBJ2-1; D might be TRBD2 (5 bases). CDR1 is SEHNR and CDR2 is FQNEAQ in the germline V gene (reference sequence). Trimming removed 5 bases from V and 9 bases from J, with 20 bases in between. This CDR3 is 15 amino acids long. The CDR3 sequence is CASSPRRPQEGEQFF. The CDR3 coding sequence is TGTGCCAGCAGCCCCCGCAGACCCCAAGAGGGTGAGCAGTTCTTC. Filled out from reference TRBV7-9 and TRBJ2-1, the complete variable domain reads DTGVSQNPRHKITKRGQNVTFRCDPISEHNRLYWYRQTLGQGPEFLTYFQNEAQLEKSRLLSDRFSAERPKGSFSTLEIQRTEQGDSAMYLCASSPRRPQEGEQFFGPGTRLTVL.

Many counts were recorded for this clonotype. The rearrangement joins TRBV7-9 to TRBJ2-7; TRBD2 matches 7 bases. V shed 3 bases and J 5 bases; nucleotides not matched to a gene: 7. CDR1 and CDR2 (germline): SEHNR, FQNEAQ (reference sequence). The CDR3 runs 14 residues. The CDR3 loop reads CASSFSRAGDEQYF. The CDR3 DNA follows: TGTGCCAGCAGCTTCTCCCGGGCGGGGGACGAGCAGTACTTC.

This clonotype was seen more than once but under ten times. DNA for the CDR3: TGTGCCAGCAGCCAAGCTAGCGGGGGGGCCTCTGGGGCCAACGTCCTGACTTTC. Encoded protein: CASSQASGGASGANVLTF. This chain uses TRBV4-2 with TRBJ2-6; 12 positions agree with TRBD2. CDR1 is LGHNA and CDR2 is YNFKEQ in the germline V gene. The CDR3 is 18 amino acids. The J segment lost 0 bases and the V segment lost 1 base, leaving 1 base of the junction unmatched.

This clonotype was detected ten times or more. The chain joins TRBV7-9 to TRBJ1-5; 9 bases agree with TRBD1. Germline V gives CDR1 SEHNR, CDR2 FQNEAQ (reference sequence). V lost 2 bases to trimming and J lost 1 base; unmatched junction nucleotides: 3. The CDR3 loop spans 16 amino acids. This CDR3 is CASSLFTGGSNQPQHF. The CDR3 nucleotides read TGTGCCAGCAGCTTATTCACAGGGGGCAGCAATCAGCCCCAGCATTTT. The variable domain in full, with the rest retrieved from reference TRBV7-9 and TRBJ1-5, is DTGVSQNPRHKITKRGQNVTFRCDPISEHNRLYWYRQTLGQGPEFLTYFQNEAQLEKSRLLSDRFSAERPKGSFSTLEIQRTEQGDSAMYLCASSLFTGGSNQPQHFGDGTRLSIL.

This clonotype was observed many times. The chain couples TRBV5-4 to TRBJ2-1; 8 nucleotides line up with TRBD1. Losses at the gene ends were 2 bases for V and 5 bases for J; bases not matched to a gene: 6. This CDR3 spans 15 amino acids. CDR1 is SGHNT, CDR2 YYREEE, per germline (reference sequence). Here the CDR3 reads CASSFIGQGDNEQFF. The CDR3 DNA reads TGTGCCAGCAGCTTCATAGGACAGGGTGACAATGAGCAGTTCTTC.

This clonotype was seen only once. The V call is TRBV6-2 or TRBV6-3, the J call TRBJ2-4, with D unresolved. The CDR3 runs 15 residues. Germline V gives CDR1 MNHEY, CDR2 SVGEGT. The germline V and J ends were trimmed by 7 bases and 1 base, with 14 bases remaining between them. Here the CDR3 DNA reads TGTGCCAGCATCCCGAGCAACGGGGCCAAAAACATTCAGTACTTC. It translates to CASIPSNGAKNIQYF.

The CDR3 spells CASSLQGLNKQFF. CDR3 DNA: TGTGCCAGCAGCTTGCAGGGGCTTAATAAGCAGTTCTTC. The chain combines TRBV7-9 with TRBJ2-1; a weak D match, TRBD1 (6 bases). Trimming removed 3 bases at V and 11 bases at J, with 14 bases between. There are 13 residues in the CDR3. The germline V gene has CDR1 SEHNR and CDR2 FQNEAQ (reference sequence). The full variable domain, rest sourced from reference TRBV7-9 and TRBJ2-1, is DTGVSQNPRHKITKRGQNVTFRCDPISEHNRLYWYRQTLGQGPEFLTYFQNEAQLEKSRLLSDRFSAERPKGSFSTLEIQRTEQGDSAMYLCASSLQGLNKQFFGPGTRLTVL.

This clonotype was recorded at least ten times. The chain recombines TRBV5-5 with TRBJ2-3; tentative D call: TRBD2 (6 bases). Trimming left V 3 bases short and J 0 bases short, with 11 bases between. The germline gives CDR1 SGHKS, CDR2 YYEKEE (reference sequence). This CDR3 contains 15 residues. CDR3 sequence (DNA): TGTGCCAGCAGCTGGATGGGGGGAAGCACAGATACGCAGTATTTT. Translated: CASSWMGGSTDTQYF.

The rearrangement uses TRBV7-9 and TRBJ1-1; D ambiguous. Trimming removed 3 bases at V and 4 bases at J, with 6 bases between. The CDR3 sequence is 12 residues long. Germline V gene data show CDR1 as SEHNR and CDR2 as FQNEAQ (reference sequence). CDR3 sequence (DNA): TGTGCCAGCAGCTTTGGCTTCACTGAAGCTTTCTTT. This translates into CASSFGFTEAFF.

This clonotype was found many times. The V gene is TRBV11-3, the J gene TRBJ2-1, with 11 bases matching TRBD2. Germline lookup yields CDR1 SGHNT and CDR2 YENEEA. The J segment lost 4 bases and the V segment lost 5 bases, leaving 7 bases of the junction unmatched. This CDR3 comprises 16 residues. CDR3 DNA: TGTGCCAGCAGCGTTAGCGGGAGGGCCGGTTACAATGAGCAGTTCTTC. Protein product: CASSVSGRAGYNEQFF.

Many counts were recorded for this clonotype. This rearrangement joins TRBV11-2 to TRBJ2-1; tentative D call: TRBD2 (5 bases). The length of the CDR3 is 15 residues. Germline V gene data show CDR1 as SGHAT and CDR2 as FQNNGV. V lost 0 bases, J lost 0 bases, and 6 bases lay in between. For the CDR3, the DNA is TGTGCCAGCAGCTTAGAAGGACTCTCCTACAATGAGCAGTTCTTC. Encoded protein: CASSLEGLSYNEQFF.

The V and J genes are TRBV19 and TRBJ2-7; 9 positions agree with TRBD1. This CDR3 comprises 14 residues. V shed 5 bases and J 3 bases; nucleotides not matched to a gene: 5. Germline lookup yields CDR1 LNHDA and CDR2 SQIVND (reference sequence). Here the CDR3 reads CASSPADRGYEQYF. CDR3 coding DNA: TGTGCCAGTAGTCCCGCGGACAGGGGCTACGAGCAGTACTTC.

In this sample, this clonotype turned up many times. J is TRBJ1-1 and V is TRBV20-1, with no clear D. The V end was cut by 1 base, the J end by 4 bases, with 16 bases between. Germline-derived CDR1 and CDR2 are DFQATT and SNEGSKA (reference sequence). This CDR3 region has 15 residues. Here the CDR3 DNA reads TGCAGTGCTAGAGGTGCCAGGATGCGCTCCACTGAAGCTTTCTTT. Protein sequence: CSARGARMRSTEAFF.

CDR3 residues: CASSHRDGSNQPQHF. The CDR3 DNA is TGCGCCAGCAGCCACCGGGACGGTAGCAATCAGCCCCAGCATTTT. The chain links TRBV4-1 to TRBJ1-5; D is perhaps TRBD1 (5 bases). The V end lost 3 bases, the J end lost 0 bases, and 9 bases lay between the germline ends. The germline V gene has CDR1 MGHRA and CDR2 YSYEKL. The CDR3 has 15 amino acids.

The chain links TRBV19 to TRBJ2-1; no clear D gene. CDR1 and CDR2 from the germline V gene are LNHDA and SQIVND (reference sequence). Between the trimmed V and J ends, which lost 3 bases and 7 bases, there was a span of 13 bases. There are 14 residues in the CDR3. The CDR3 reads CASSMGYRWNEQFF. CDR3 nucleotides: TGTGCCAGTAGTATGGGATATCGATGGAATGAGCAGTTCTTC.

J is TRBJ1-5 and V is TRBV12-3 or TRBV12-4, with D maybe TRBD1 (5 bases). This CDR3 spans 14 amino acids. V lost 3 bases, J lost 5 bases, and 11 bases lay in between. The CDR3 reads CASSFGGTDQPQHF. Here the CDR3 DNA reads TGTGCCAGCAGTTTTGGAGGGACGGATCAGCCCCAGCATTTT.

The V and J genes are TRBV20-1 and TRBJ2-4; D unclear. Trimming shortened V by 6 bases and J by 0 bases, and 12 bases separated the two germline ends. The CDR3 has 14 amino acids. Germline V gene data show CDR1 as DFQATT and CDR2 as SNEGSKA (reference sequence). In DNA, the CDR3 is TGCAGTGCCCTTGACCCTGTAGCCAAAAACATTCAGTACTTC. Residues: CSALDPVAKNIQYF.

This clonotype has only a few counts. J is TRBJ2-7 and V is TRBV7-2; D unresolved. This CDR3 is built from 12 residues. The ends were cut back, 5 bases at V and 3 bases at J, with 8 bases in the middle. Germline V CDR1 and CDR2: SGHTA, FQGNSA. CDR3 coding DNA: TGTGCCAGCAGCCTCACCTACTACGAGCAGTACTTC. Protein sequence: CASSLTYYEQYF.

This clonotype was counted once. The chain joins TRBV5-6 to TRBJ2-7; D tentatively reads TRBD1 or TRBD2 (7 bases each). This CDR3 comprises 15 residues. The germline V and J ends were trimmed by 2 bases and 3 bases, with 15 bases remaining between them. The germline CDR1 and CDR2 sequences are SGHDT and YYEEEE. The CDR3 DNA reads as TGTGCCAGCAGCTTCGCGACAGGGAGGGGCTACGAGCAGTACTTC. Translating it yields CASSFATGRGYEQYF.